Listed here are 15 T cell receptor beta chains from one sample, sequenced in a study of molecular identifiers for immune sequencing clone quantification. TCRdb fed the PCR reads into MiXCR, producing one record per CDR3 protein. The table records about 640,000 distinct CDR3 sequences, nearly 20% of them present only once. Source material: naive CD8+ T cells from blood, with Jurkat cell RNA spiked in. The subset: FACS-sorted CD8+CD4-CCR7+CD45RA+ naive T cells. Source of these receptors: a human donor in good health. Some libraries in this study had Jurkat cell RNA spiked in.

The chain recombines TRBV5-6 with TRBJ1-3, with TRBD1 matching over 8 bases. Germline V gene data show CDR1 as SGHDT and CDR2 as YYEEEE. The CDR3 spans 16 residues. Unmatched junction bases numbered 12, after V lost 4 bases and J lost 6 bases. The CDR3, as DNA: TGTGCCAGCAGCCACGGGACAGGCCACGTACAAAACACCATATATTTT. Its protein product is CASSHGTGHVQNTIYF.

This clonotype appeared a few times. The genes are TRBV5-4 and TRBJ2-3; TRBD2 agrees at 9 bases. V trimming: 0 bases; J trimming: 4 bases; junction bases outside the gene matches: 9. Germline V gene data show CDR1 as SGHNT and CDR2 as YYREEE (reference sequence). The CDR3 runs 17 residues. In nucleotides, the CDR3 is TGTGCCAGCAGCTTGGTGGGCGGGGGGGCCGCGGCAGATACGCAGTATTTT. Translating it yields CASSLVGGGAAADTQYF.

This clonotype appeared many times. The chain has TRBV4-3 and TRBJ1-3; D uncertain. Per the germline V gene, CDR1 is LGHNA and CDR2 is YSLEER. The CDR3 spans 16 residues. The V end was cut by 0 bases, the J end by 3 bases, with 12 bases between. The DNA for the CDR3 is TGCGCCAGCAGCCAAGACCCGGCCGAAAGTGGAAACACCATATATTTT. This sequence encodes CASSQDPAESGNTIYF.

At least ten counts were recorded for this clonotype. The gene calls are TRBV28 and TRBJ1-3; 7 bases are a match to TRBD1. Germline V lookup: CDR1 MDHEN, CDR2 SYDVKM. There are 14 residues in the CDR3. The J segment lost 8 bases and the V segment lost 3 bases, leaving 7 bases of the junction unmatched. The CDR3 loop reads CASSFRGGLYTIYF. The CDR3 DNA follows: TGTGCCAGCAGTTTTCGAGGGGGCTTATACACCATATATTTT.

This clonotype was detected many times. The chain carries TRBV28 and TRBJ2-7; 12 bases agree with TRBD2. The CDR3 contains 16 residues. The V and J ends lost 5 bases and 5 bases, in that order; junction bases with no gene match: 10. CDR1 is MDHEN and CDR2 is SYDVKM in the germline V gene. The CDR3 DNA reads TGTGCCAGCAGTGACCGACTAGCGGGAGAGGTCCACGAGCAGTACTTC. Translating it yields CASSDRLAGEVHEQYF.

This clonotype showed up many times. This rearrangement joins TRBV7-9 to TRBJ2-5, with TRBD2 matching 8 bases. Germline V gene sequence: CDR1 SEHNR, CDR2 FQNEAQ (reference sequence). This CDR3 is 18 amino acids long. Unmatched junction bases numbered 10, after V lost 1 base and J lost 0 bases. The CDR3 sequence: CASSLDWGNSGDQETQYF. CDR3 DNA sequence: TGTGCCAGCAGCTTAGATTGGGGAAATAGCGGGGACCAAGAGACCCAGTACTTC.

This clonotype was counted many times. CDR3 coding DNA: TGTGCCAGCAGCGGGGTTGGGGGAAGCCAAGCTTTCTTT. Translation: CASSGVGGSQAFF. The chain employs TRBV9 and TRBJ1-1, with D possibly TRBD1 on 5 matching bases. This CDR3 spans 13 amino acids. The germline gives CDR1 SGDLS, CDR2 YYNGEE. V was clipped by 3 bases and J by 9 bases, with 15 bases between them.

This clonotype was detected ten times or more. V usage is TRBV4-3 and J usage is TRBJ1-6; D call uncertain. Trimming removed 0 bases at V and 4 bases at J, with 4 bases between. The CDR3 length is 14 residues. CDR1 and CDR2 (germline): LGHNA, YSLEER. CDR3 nucleotide sequence: TGCGCCAGCAGCCAAGACAGTTATAATTCACCCCTCCACTTT. Its protein product is CASSQDSYNSPLHF.

This clonotype was observed at least ten times. The rearrangement uses TRBV29-1 and TRBJ2-3; 10 positions agree with TRBD1. Trimming at V came to 6 bases and at J to 0 bases, leaving 9 bases not matched to a gene. Germline CDR1 is SQVTM and CDR2 is ANQGSEA. There are 16 residues in the CDR3. The CDR3 bases are TGCAGCGTAACCGACAGGGGGCGAACTAGCACAGATACGCAGTATTTT. Residues: CSVTDRGRTSTDTQYF.

This clonotype was seen ten or more times. The J gene is TRBJ2-7, the V gene TRBV5-5, with TRBD1 identical over 9 bases. Germline V gene lookup returns CDR1 SGHKS and CDR2 YYEKEE (reference sequence). The trim removed 5 bases at V and 4 bases at J, leaving 10 bases unmatched. The CDR3 runs to 15 residues. The CDR3 sequence is CASSLLHRGRYEQYF. In DNA, the CDR3 is TGTGCCAGCAGTTTGTTGCACAGGGGGCGGTACGAGCAGTACTTC.

This clonotype was recorded a few times. The chain is built from TRBV19 and TRBJ2-1, with D uncertain. Germline V gives CDR1 LNHDA, CDR2 SQIVND (reference sequence). CDR3 length equals 12 residues. V was trimmed by 4 bases and J by 10 bases, leaving 11 bases between them. CDR3 amino acids: CASSTVLGEQFF. For the CDR3, the DNA is TGTGCCAGTAGTACGGTCCTTGGAGAGCAGTTCTTC.

This clonotype appeared many times. The chain couples TRBV11-2 to TRBJ1-2; 8 bases are a match to TRBD1. Germline CDR1 is SGHAT and CDR2 is FQNNGV. The ends lost 1 base at V and 2 bases at J; junction bases unmatched: 3. The CDR3 extends over 15 amino acids. This CDR3 reads CASSLAGGQNYGYTF. CDR3 nucleotide sequence: TGTGCCAGCAGCTTAGCAGGGGGCCAAAACTATGGCTACACCTTC. Full variable domain (outside the CDR3, taken from reference TRBV11-2 and TRBJ1-2): EAGVAQSPRYKIIEKRQSVAFWCNPISGHATLYWYQQILGQGPKLLIQFQNNGVVDDSQLPKDRFSAERLKGVDSTLKIQPAKLEDSAVYLCASSLAGGQNYGYTFGSGTRLTVV.

This clonotype has at least ten counts. The CDR3 is CASSFEDYTEAFF. Here the CDR3 DNA reads TGTGCCAGCAGCTTCGAGGATTACACTGAAGCTTTCTTT. This chain connects TRBV7-9 to TRBJ1-1, with unresolved D. Deletions cut 3 bases from V and 3 bases from J, with 8 bases between. Germline CDR1 reads SEHNR; CDR2 reads FQNEAQ (reference sequence). The CDR3 runs to 13 residues.

Worth noting for this clonotype: This may arise from a read error, as a much more abundant clone is one base away. The chain joins TRBV14 to TRBJ2-1; 7 nucleotides align to TRBD2. Germline values: CDR1 SGHDN, CDR2 FVKESK. The CDR3 spans 17 residues. The chain's CDR3 is CASGHWTSPSSYNEQFF. The CDR3 DNA follows: TGTGCCAGCGGCCATTGGACTAGTCCCAGCTCCTACAATGAGCAGTTCTTC.

The rearrangement uses TRBV5-6 and TRBJ1-2; 9 bases fit TRBD1. J lost 3 bases, V lost 0 bases, and 0 bases had no gene match. The CDR3 consists of 14 residues. Germline CDR1 and CDR2: SGHDT and YYEEEE. As DNA, the CDR3 is TGTGCCAGCAGCTTGGGACAGGGGGACTATGGCTACACCTTC. Encoded protein: CASSLGQGDYGYTF.